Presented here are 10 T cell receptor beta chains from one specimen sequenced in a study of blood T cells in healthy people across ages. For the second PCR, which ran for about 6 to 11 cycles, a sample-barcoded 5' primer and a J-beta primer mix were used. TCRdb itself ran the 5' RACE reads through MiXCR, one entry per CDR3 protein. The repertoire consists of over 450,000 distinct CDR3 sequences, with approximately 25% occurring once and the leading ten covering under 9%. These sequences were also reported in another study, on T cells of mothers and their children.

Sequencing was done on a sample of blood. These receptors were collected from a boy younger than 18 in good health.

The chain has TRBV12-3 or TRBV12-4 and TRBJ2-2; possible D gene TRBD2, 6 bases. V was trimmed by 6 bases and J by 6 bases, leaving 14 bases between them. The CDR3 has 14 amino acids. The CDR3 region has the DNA TGTGCCAGCAGCGGGGGAGACCCCGCCGGGGAGCTGTTTTTT. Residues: CASSGGDPAGELFF.

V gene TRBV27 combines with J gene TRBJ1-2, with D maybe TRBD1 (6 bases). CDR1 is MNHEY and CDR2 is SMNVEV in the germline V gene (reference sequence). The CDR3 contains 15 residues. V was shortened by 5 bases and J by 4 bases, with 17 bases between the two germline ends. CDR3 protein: CASSPARGAFYGYTF. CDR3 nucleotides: TGTGCCAGCAGTCCAGCCCGGGGGGCCTTCTATGGCTACACCTTC.

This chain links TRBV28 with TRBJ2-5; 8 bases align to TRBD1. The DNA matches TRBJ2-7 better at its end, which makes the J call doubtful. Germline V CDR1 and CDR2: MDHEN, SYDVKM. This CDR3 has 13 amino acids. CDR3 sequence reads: CASSGQGPTEQYF. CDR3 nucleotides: TGTGCCAGTTCCGGACAGGGACCTACCGAGCAGTACTTC.

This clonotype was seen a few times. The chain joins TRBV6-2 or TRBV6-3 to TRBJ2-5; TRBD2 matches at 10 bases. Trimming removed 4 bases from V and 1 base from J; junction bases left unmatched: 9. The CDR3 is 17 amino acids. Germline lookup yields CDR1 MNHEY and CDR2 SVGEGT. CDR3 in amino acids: CASSSALLAGGQETQYF. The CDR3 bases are TGTGCCAGCAGTTCCGCTTTATTAGCGGGGGGCCAAGAGACCCAGTACTTC.

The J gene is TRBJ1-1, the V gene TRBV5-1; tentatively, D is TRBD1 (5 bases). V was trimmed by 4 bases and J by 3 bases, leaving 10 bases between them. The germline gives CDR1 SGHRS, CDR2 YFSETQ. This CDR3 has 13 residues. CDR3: CASSDIRDTEAFF. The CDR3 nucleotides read TGCGCCAGCAGCGATATCAGGGACACTGAAGCTTTCTTT.

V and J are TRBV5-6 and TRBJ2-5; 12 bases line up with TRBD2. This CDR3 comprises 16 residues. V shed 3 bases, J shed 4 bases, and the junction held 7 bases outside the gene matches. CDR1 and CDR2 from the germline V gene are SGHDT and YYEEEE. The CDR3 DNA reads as TGTGCCAGCAGCTGCCCTCTGACTAGCGGGAGAGAGACCCAGTACTTC. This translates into CASSCPLTSGRETQYF. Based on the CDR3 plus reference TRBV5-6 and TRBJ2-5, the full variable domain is DAGVTQSPTHLIKTRGQQVTLRCSPKSGHDTVSWYQQALGQGPQFIFQYYEEEERQRGNFPDRFSGHQFPNYSSELNVNALLLGDSALYLCASSCPLTSGRETQYFGPGTRLLVL.

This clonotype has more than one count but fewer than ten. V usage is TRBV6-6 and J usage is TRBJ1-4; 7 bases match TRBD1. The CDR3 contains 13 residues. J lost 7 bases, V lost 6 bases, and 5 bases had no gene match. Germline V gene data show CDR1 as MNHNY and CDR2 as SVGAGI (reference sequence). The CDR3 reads CASRTGLSEKLFF. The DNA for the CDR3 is TGTGCCAGCAGGACAGGGCTGTCTGAAAAACTGTTTTTT.

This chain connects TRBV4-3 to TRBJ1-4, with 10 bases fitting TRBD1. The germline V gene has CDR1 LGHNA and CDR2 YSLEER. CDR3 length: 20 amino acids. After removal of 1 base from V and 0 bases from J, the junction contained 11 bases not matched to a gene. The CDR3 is CASSQGRDRGPETTNEKLFF. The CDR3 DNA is TGCGCCAGCAGCCAAGGGAGGGACAGGGGCCCGGAGACAACTAATGAAAAACTGTTTTTT.

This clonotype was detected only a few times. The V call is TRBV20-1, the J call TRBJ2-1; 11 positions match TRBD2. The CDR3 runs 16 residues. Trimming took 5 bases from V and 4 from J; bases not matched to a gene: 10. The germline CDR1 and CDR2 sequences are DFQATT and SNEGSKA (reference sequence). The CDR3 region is CSAGSSGGPLYNEQFF. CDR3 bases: TGCAGTGCTGGATCTAGCGGGGGGCCCCTTTACAATGAGCAGTTCTTC.

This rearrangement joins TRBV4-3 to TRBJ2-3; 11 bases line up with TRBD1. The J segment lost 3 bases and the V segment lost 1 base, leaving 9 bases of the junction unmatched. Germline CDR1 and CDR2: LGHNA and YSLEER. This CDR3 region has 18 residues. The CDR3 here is CASSQGVGQGVLTDTQYF. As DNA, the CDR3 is TGCGCCAGCAGCCAAGGTGTGGGACAGGGGGTTTTAACAGATACGCAGTATTTT.